This TCR beta chain originates from a study of T cell responses to AZD1222 COVID-19 vaccine (dated by TCRdb to about 2021). As for the study more broadly: AZD1222 recipients whose second dose came at about 4 weeks and those whose second dose came at about 12 weeks were combined into one group, since spike-specific TCR depth and breadth did not differ between the two schedules. TCR sequencing covered roughly 230 trial participants: about 210 given two doses of AZD1222 and about 26 given two doses of MenACWY control vaccine. Enrollment into the trials was organized by age into subgroups of 18-55, 56-69 and 70-plus years, and those subgroups contained roughly 150, 30 and 60 TCR-sequenced participants, respectively. General findings and caveats noted by the study authors: Epitopes outside the regions mutated in the B.1.351 and B.1.1.7 variants were reportedly recognized by nearly half of the unique spike-specific TCRs. Most participants were white British and females outnumbered males, and the authors suggested that clonal diversity may have been underestimated. Conclusions about previously exposed vaccinees were limited because only 6 or 7 AZD1222 recipients were SARS-CoV-2 seropositive at baseline. No day 14 peak-response samples were available, so repertoires were characterized only after the peak T cell response. In the small 56-69-year group, the increase in depth fell short of significance, most likely because of low power. CD4 TCRs associated with the vaccine covered the entire spike protein, and the dominant responses were in regions 160-218 and 743-854. A significant rise in spike-specific TCR breadth and depth was observed after two AZD1222 doses relative to day 0 and relative to MenACWY recipients.

Regarding this clone: The clone's antigen remains unknown. Base qualities were left out, and no much larger clone turns up one base away.

The CDR3 regions of human TCRbeta chains were analyzed by immunosequencing. The authors' analysis ran thus. TCRs in the repertoires were compared against a reference library of SARS-CoV-2-specific TCRs that had been generated with the MIRA antigen-specificity platform. Breadth meant the fraction of unique TCRs that were SARS-CoV-2-associated, whereas depth meant the fraction of total T cells that were SARS-CoV-2-associated. Using the MIRA data, every spike-specific TCR was mapped to the spike region that the TCR reacted to and assigned to either a CD4 or a CD8 class. Log10-transformed breadth and depth values were compared by one-way ANOVA with Sidak's multiple comparisons tests. TCRdb obtained this table from immuneACCESS and retained in-frame rearrangements with V and J assigned. These tables miss some clones; where compared with another copy, unresolved V genes account for less than half of the shortfall, and the remainder is unexplained. The D gene and trimming were derived from the DNA, and the V and J assignments and clone size from that table. Across this sample there are about 140,000 clones, with 90% seen only once. The biggest ten clones account for around 3.5% of the sample.

V is reduced by 5 bases and J by 4 bases, leaving a spacing of 7 bases between them. The CDR3 sequence holds 12 residues, the cysteine and phenylalanine included. The read is trimmed to its CDR3 DNA, 36 bases read in frame from base 1. CDR1 is given as SGHDT and CDR2 as YYEEEE, both from the germline V gene. Explained via the paper, the time point label denotes: baseline before first vaccination. Samples from vaccinated people were obtained from the UK trials COV001 and COV002, which included a single-blind randomized controlled phase 2/3 trial of AZD1222 (ChAdOx1 nCoV-19) in healthy adults. For TCRbeta chain sequencing, PBMC samples from trial participants were taken at day 0 and at day 28 after the second dose.

The material sequenced was peripheral blood, taken on day 0 of AZD1222 vaccination. The chain couples TRBV5-6 to TRBJ2-1; the D gene is not confidently resolved. The TCR comes from an adult in good health. The CDR3 region: CASSSVYNEQFF. The nucleotides read TGTGCCAGCAGTTCAGTTTACAATGAGCAGTTCTTC.